The rows below give T cell receptor beta chains drawn from one sample of a study of neurological immune-mediated disorders. TCRdb used MiXCR to reprocess the 5' RACE reads, holding one entry per CDR3 protein. The data show some 50,000 distinct CDR3 sequences, roughly a quarter seen once. The source material was PBMCs. The receptors were sampled from a woman in her 70s in good health. Both conserved end residues are part of each CDR3. A D gene is named only where the DNA matches it firmly. Part of the rows lack a size; the others show once, few, many or a class for expanded clones.

many TRBJ2-7 . TRBV7-2 CASGKAGTYEQYF TGTGCCAGCGGCAAAGCGGGTACCTACGAGCAGTACTTC
few TRBJ1-1 . TRBV29-1 CSVVPDTNTEAFF TGCAGCGTAGTCCCCGACACGAACACTGAAGCTTTCTTT
. TRBJ2-2 TRBD2 TRBV9 CASRPPAGGPNTGELFF TGTGCCAGCAGGCCCCCAGCGGGGGGGCCGAACACCGGGGAGCTGTTTTTT
many TRBJ2-2 TRBD2 TRBV28 CASSLSGPGLAGEGVTGELFF TGTGCCAGCAGTTTATCCGGACCGGGACTAGCGGGAGAAGGGGTCACCGGGGAGCTGTTTTTT
many TRBJ2-1 TRBD2 TRBV20-1 CSARGGIASYNEQFF TGCAGTGCTAGGGGGGGGATAGCGTCCTACAATGAGCAGTTCTTC
many TRBJ2-1 TRBD2 TRBV7-2 CASSTRLAGLYNEQFF TGTGCCAGCAGCACCCGACTAGCGGGGCTCTACAATGAGCAGTTCTTC
. TRBJ1-1 . TRBV10-3 CAIRGGGGNTEAFF TGTGCCATCAGAGGAGGCGGGGGCAACACTGAAGCTTTCTTT
few TRBJ1-5 . TRBV2 CASSDLGRGGSQPQHF TGTGCCAGCAGTGATTTGGGCAGAGGAGGTTCTCAGCCCCAGCATTTT
. TRBJ1-3 TRBD1 TRBV15 CATSRNRGSGNTIYF TGTGCCACCAGCAGGAACAGGGGCTCTGGAAACACCATATATTTT
many TRBJ2-1 . TRBV7-2 CASSPADYPRNNEQFF TGTGCCAGCAGCCCCGCGGACTACCCAAGGAACAATGAGCAGTTCTTC
many TRBJ1-2 . TRBV6-5 CASSFGGDGYTF TGTGCCAGCAGTTTTGGGGGGGACGGCTACACCTTC
many TRBJ2-1 . TRBV7-2 CASSSEGRGDEQFF TGTGCCAGCAGCTCGGAGGGACGCGGGGATGAGCAGTTCTTC
. TRBJ2-7 . TRBV2 CASSEFAGLTTPYEQYF TGTGCCAGCAGTGAATTTGCAGGTTTGACGACTCCTTACGAGCAGTACTTC
. TRBJ2-7 . TRBV5-1 CASSLAGAPGEQYF TGCGCCAGCAGCTTGGCCGGGGCCCCTGGCGAGCAGTACTTC
. TRBJ2-7 TRBD2 TRBV5-1 CASSPTGRLAGYEQYF TGCGCGAGCAGCCCCACGGGTAGACTAGCGGGTTACGAGCAGTACTTC
many TRBJ2-5 TRBD1 TRBV25-1 CASGRTGDLQETQYF TGTGCCAGCGGTCGGACAGGGGACCTCCAAGAGACCCAGTACTTC
many TRBJ1-2 . TRBV5-1 CASRGQGHWGYTF TGCGCCAGCAGAGGGCAGGGGCATTGGGGCTACACCTTC
many TRBJ1-1 . TRBV7-2 CASSYYLMSTEAFF TGTGCCAGCAGCTACTACCTTATGAGCACTGAAGCTTTCTTT
many TRBJ1-2 . TRBV24-1 CATSDSREYRGYTF TGTGCCACCAGTGATTCGAGGGAGTACCGTGGCTACACCTTC
many TRBJ2-7 TRBD1 TRBV27 CASSLTGGYSYEQYF TGTGCCAGCAGTTTAACAGGGGGCTACTCCTACGAGCAGTACTTC
many TRBJ1-3 . TRBV2 CASSEARQGNTIYF TGTGCCAGCAGTGAAGCACGACAAGGAAACACCATATATTTT
many TRBJ2-5 TRBD1 TRBV28 CASSSTGTAGETQYF TGTGCCAGCAGTTCGACCGGGACAGCAGGGGAGACCCAGTACTTC
few TRBJ1-2 . TRBV27 CASSLNPVPNYGYTF TGTGCCAGCAGTTTGAATCCAGTGCCTAACTATGGCTACACCTTC
many TRBJ2-5 TRBD2 TRBV6-6 CASRNPTGGKETQYF TGTGCCAGCCGGAATCCCACGGGGGGAAAAGAGACCCAGTACTTC
once TRBJ1-1 . TRBV7-2 CASSLNFNTEAFF TGTGCCAGTAGCTTAAACTTCAACACTGAAGCTTTCTTT